This T cell receptor (beta chain) was recorded in a study of shared clonotypes between healthy human individuals. General observations from the study: Incompleteness in sorted-subset sequencing, despite large depth, was shown by rarefaction. Investigators expected sequencing depth to affect clonotype sharing among donors. On the whole, naive subsets had larger estimated richness than memory subsets had.

A remark on this clone: Its antigen is not identified.

TCRdb's copy holds only in-frame clones and misses some; the assay was immunoSEQ multiplex PCR. The top ten hold roughly 0.14% of the sample, which has roughly 2.5 million clones, around nine tenths seen once. From germline, CDR1 is MNHNS and CDR2 SASEGT. CDR3 length: 15 amino acids. The germline V and J ends were trimmed by 9 bases and 0 bases, with 16 bases remaining between them. The receptor's source is a man aged 18 to 35 in good health. The chain joins TRBV6-1 to TRBJ2-3; D gene unclear. The specimen was naive CD4+ T cells sorted from blood. Subset reported: CD45RA+ positively selected. Here the CDR3 DNA reads TGTGCCAGTAGAAGAGACGGCGCTAGCACAGATACGCAGTATTTT. Its translation is CASRRDGASTDTQYF.